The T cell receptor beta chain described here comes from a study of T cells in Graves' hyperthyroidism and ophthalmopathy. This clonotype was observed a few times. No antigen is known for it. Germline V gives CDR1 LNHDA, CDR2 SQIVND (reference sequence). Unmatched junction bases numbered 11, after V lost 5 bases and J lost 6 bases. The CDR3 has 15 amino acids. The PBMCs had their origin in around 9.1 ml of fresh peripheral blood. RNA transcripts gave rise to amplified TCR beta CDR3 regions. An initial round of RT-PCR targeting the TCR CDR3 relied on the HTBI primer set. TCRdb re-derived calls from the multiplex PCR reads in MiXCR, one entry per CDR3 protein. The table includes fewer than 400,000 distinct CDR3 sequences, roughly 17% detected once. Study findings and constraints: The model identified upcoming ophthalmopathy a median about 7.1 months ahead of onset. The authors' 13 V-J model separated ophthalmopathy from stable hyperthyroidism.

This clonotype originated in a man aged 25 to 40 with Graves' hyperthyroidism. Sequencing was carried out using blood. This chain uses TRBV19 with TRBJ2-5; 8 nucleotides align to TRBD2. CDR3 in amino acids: CASSRGGGRLQTQYF. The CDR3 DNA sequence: TGTGCCAGTAGTCGAGGAGGCGGGAGGCTCCAGACCCAGTACTTC.